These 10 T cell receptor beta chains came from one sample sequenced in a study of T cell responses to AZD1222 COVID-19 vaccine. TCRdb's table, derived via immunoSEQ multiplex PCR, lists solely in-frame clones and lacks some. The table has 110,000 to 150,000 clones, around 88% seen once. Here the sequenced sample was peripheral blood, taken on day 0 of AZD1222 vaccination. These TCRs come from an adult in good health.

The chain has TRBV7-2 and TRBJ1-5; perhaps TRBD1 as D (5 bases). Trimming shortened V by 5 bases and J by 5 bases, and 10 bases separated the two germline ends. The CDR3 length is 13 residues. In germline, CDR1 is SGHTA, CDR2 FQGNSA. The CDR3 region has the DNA TGTGCCAGCAGCCCAGGGATCGATCAGCCCCAGCATTTT. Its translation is CASSPGIDQPQHF.

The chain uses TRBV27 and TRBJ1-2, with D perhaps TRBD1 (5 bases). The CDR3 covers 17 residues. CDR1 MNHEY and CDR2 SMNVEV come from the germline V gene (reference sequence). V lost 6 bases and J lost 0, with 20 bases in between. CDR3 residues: CASRSHFRGLSNYGYTF. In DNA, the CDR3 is TGTGCCAGCAGATCTCACTTCCGGGGCCTCTCTAACTATGGCTACACCTTC.

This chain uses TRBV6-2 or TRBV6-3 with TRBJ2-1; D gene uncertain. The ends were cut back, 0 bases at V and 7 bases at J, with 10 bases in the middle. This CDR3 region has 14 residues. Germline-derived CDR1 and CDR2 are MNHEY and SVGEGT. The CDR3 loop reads CASSYSGSTNEQFF. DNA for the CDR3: TGTGCCAGCAGTTACTCAGGCAGTACTAATGAGCAGTTCTTC.

The CDR3 bases are TGTGCCAGCAGCCTTTCAGGGGAGCGTGGCTACACCTTC. Its translation: CASSLSGERGYTF. The rearrangement uses TRBV7-2 and TRBJ1-2; tentative D call: TRBD1 (6 bases). This CDR3 is built from 13 residues. V was clipped by 5 bases and J by 7 bases, with 14 bases between them. Germline loops: CDR1 SGHTA, CDR2 FQGNSA.

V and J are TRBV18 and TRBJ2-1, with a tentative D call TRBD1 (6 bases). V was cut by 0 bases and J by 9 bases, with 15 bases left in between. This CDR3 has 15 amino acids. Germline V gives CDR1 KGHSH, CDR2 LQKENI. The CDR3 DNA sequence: TGTGCCAGCTCACCACCCTGGGCAGGGGCTACTGAGCAGTTCTTC. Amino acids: CASSPPWAGATEQFF.

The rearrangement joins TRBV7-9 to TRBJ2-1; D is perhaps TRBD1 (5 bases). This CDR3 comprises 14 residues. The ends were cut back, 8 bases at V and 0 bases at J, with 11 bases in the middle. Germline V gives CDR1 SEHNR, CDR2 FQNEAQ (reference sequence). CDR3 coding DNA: TGTGCCAGCGCTCCAGGGTCCTCCTACAATGAGCAGTTCTTC. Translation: CASAPGSSYNEQFF.

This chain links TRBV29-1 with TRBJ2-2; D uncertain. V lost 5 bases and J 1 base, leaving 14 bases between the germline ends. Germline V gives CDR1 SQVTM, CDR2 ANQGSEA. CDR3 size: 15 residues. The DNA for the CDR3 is TGCAGCGTTTCCTATAGACTGGGGAACACCGGGGAGCTGTTTTTT. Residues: CSVSYRLGNTGELFF.

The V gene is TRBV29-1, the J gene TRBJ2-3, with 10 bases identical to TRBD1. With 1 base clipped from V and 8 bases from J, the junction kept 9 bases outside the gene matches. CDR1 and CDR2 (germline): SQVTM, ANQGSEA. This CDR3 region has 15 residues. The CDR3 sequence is CSVEAGQGVKGTQYF. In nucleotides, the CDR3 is TGCAGCGTTGAAGCCGGACAGGGGGTGAAGGGTACGCAGTATTTT.

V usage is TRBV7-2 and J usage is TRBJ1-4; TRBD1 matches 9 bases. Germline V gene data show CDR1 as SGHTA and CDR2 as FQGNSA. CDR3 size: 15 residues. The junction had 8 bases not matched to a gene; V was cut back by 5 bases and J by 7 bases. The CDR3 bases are TGTGCCAGCAGCAAAATGGGACAGGGAGTTGAAAAACTGTTTTTT. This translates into CASSKMGQGVEKLFF.

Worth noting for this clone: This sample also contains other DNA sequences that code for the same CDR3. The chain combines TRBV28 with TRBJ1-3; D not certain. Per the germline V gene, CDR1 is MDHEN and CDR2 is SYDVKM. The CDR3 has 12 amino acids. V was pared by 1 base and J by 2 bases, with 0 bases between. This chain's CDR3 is CASSLSGNTIYF. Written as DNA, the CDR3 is TGTGCCAGCAGTTTATCTGGAAACACCATATATTTT.